Presented here are 27 T cell receptor beta chains from one specimen sequenced in a study of shared clonotypes between healthy human individuals. Measured with immunoSEQ multiplex PCR; TCRdb has only the in-frame clones, and not every one. Altogether about 2 million clones are present, less than 95% being singletons, with the ten largest covering less than 1.5%. The naive CD8 subset, CD45RO-negative cells positively selected for CCR7, excluded terminally differentiated effector memory CD45RA+ cells. The specimen sequenced was naive CD8+ T cells sorted from blood. Receptors were obtained from a man in his late teens or twenties in good health.

This chain uses TRBV9 with TRBJ2-1; D call uncertain. Trimming took 2 bases from V and 8 from J, leaving 11 bases between them. In germline, CDR1 is SGDLS, CDR2 YYNGEE. The CDR3 consists of 13 residues. CDR3 region: CASSVPDSHEQFF. CDR3 nucleotide sequence: TGTGCCAGCAGCGTCCCGGATTCCCATGAGCAGTTCTTC.

A note on this clone: One end of the junction is discordant with germline, which a read error may explain. This chain uses TRBV6-1 with TRBJ2-7, with D unresolved. The CDR3 spans 14 residues. CDR1 and CDR2 (germline): MNHNS, SASEGT. The CDR3 region is CASSEGLGSYEQYF. CDR3 bases: TGTGCCAGCAGCGAAGGGTTAGGTTCATACGAGCAGTACTTC.

V usage is TRBV4-1 and J usage is TRBJ2-5; 10 positions agree with TRBD2. Trimming at V came to 0 bases and at J to 3 bases, leaving 1 base not matched to a gene. Germline CDR1 reads MGHRA; CDR2 reads YSYEKL. CDR3 length: 15 amino acids. CDR3 residues: CASSQDTSGEETQYF. In DNA form, the CDR3 reads TGCGCCAGCAGCCAAGATACTAGCGGGGAAGAGACCCAGTACTTC.

The chain recombines TRBV28 with TRBJ2-5; TRBD2 matches 9 bases. Germline lookup yields CDR1 MDHEN and CDR2 SYDVKM. The CDR3 contains 17 residues. With V trimmed by 6 bases and J by 5 bases, 16 bases remained unmatched. CDR3 nucleotides: TGTGCCAGCAGATCCCTTGTGCGGGGGGGCCGATACGAGACCCAGTACTTC. This gives the protein CASRSLVRGGRYETQYF.

V is TRBV4-1 and J is TRBJ2-5, with D possibly being TRBD2 (7 bases). Germline CDR1 reads MGHRA; CDR2 reads YSYEKL. Deletions cut 1 base from V and 5 bases from J, with 20 bases between. The CDR3 is 17 amino acids. The CDR3 coding sequence is TGCGCCAGCAGCCAAGTCGTGGGGGGGCGCGATAGGGAGACCCAGTACTTC. Translated: CASSQVVGGRDRETQYF.

About this clone: Within the sample, other DNA sequences also encode this same CDR3. The genes are TRBV7-9 and TRBJ2-7, with 12 bases lining up with TRBD1. V shed 4 bases and J 5 bases; nucleotides not matched to a gene: 6. Germline V gene sequence: CDR1 SEHNR, CDR2 FQNEAQ (reference sequence). This CDR3 comprises 15 residues. The CDR3 DNA sequence: TGTGCCAGCAGCTCCCCGGGACAGGGGGCGAACGAGCAGTACTTC. This translates into CASSSPGQGANEQYF.

The chain recombines TRBV29-1 with TRBJ2-1, with D uncertain. The germline V gene encodes CDR1 SQVTM and CDR2 ANQGSEA. V lost 7 bases and J lost 6, with 7 bases in between. There are 10 residues in the CDR3. This chain's CDR3 is CSAHLNEQFF. For the CDR3, the DNA is TGCAGCGCTCATCTCAATGAGCAGTTCTTC.

The chain employs TRBV27 and TRBJ2-7, with D possibly being TRBD1 (6 bases). Deletions cut 5 bases from V and 6 bases from J, with 26 bases between. The CDR3 is made up of 17 amino acids. The germline V gene encodes CDR1 MNHEY and CDR2 SMNVEV (reference sequence). The CDR3 region is CASSPSRTGSGAVEQYF. The CDR3 coding sequence is TGTGCCAGCAGTCCGAGCCGTACAGGGAGCGGTGCGGTCGAGCAGTACTTC.

Comments on this clone: Different DNA sequences within this sample yield the same CDR3. The chain carries TRBV27 and TRBJ2-5; 8 nucleotides align to TRBD2. Germline V gives CDR1 MNHEY, CDR2 SMNVEV (reference sequence). Trimming at V came to 2 bases and at J to 5 bases, leaving 7 bases not matched to a gene. CDR3 length equals 15 residues. This CDR3 is CASSLLAGGEETQYF. The CDR3 DNA reads TGTGCCAGCAGTTTACTTGCGGGGGGAGAGGAGACCCAGTACTTC.

J is TRBJ2-3 and V is TRBV28; D is possibly TRBD1 (7 bases). The V end lost 5 bases, the J end lost 0 bases, and 18 bases lay between the germline ends. CDR1 and CDR2 (germline): MDHEN, SYDVKM. This CDR3 has 17 amino acids. The chain's CDR3 is CASSPITGDLSTDTQYF. The CDR3, as DNA: TGTGCCAGCAGTCCTATAACAGGGGACTTAAGCACAGATACGCAGTATTTT.

The chain couples TRBV5-1 to TRBJ2-7, with TRBD2 identical over 8 bases. V lost 7 bases, J lost 4 bases, and 10 bases stayed unmatched. The CDR3 extends over 14 amino acids. Germline CDR1 SGHRS, CDR2 YFSETQ. The CDR3 sequence: CASQTGSGGYEQYF. Here the CDR3 DNA reads TGCGCCAGCCAAACGGGCAGCGGGGGTTACGAGCAGTACTTC.

This clone came up once. The rearrangement links TRBV7-9 to TRBJ2-3; the match to TRBD2 covers 9 bases. CDR3 size: 14 residues. V was clipped by 6 bases and J by 5 bases; unmatched bases: 6. Germline V gives CDR1 SEHNR, CDR2 FQNEAQ (reference sequence). In nucleotides, the CDR3 is TGTGCCAGCAGTCGAGCGGGGGGAGAAGATACGCAGTATTTT. Residues: CASSRAGGEDTQYF.

V gene TRBV27 combines with J gene TRBJ2-3, with D possibly TRBD2 on 6 matching bases. This CDR3 has 15 residues. Trimming pared 5 bases from V and 3 bases from J, leaving 15 bases between. Germline CDR1 reads MNHEY; CDR2 reads SMNVEV (reference sequence). CDR3 amino acids: CASSDPLGGTDTQYF. CDR3 nucleotides: TGTGCCAGCAGTGATCCCCTGGGAGGAACAGATACGCAGTATTTT.

About this clone itself: Different DNA sequences within this sample yield the same CDR3. V is TRBV10-3 and J is TRBJ2-5; perhaps TRBD1 as D (6 bases). Between the trimmed V and J ends, which lost 2 bases and 4 bases, there was a span of 11 bases. CDR3 length equals 14 residues. Germline lookup yields CDR1 ENHRY and CDR2 SYGVKD. For the CDR3, the DNA is TGTGCCATCAGTGAGCCAGGGGCAGGAGAGACCCAGTACTTC. It encodes CAISEPGAGETQYF.

The V and J genes are TRBV7-9 and TRBJ2-3; TRBD2 matches 8 bases. The CDR3 is made up of 16 amino acids. From germline, CDR1 is SEHNR and CDR2 FQNEAQ (reference sequence). The V segment lost 4 bases and the J segment 1 base; nucleotides outside the gene matches: 7. The CDR3 spells CASSSFVTSGTDTQYF. The CDR3 DNA is TGTGCCAGCAGCTCTTTTGTGACTAGCGGCACAGATACGCAGTATTTT.

The chain joins TRBV6-5 to TRBJ2-2; D gene ambiguous. V was cut by 5 bases and J by 5 bases, with 9 bases left in between. This CDR3 is 13 amino acids long. Germline V gives CDR1 MNHEY, CDR2 SVGAGI. The CDR3 is CASSNTGTGELFF. CDR3 nucleotides: TGTGCCAGCAGTAACACCGGGACCGGGGAGCTGTTTTTT.

The chain joins TRBV28 to TRBJ2-1; 8 bases match TRBD2. CDR3 length: 15 amino acids. Trimming took 6 bases from V and 6 from J; bases not matched to a gene: 10. CDR1 is MDHEN and CDR2 is SYDVKM in the germline V gene. CDR3 DNA sequence: TGTGCCAGCAGCCACCCCGGACTAGCAGGCAATGAGCAGTTCTTC. Encoded protein: CASSHPGLAGNEQFF.

The chain links TRBV19 to TRBJ1-1; D is ambiguous. The V and J ends lost 3 bases and 6 bases respectively, with 17 bases between them. This CDR3 contains 15 residues. Germline V gene lookup returns CDR1 LNHDA and CDR2 SQIVND (reference sequence). The CDR3 bases are TGTGCCAGTAGTATCATGTCCGTGAAGGGAGCTGAAGCTTTCTTT. Protein: CASSIMSVKGAEAFF.

The chain is built from TRBV29-1 and TRBJ2-5; D remains ambiguous. Trimming took 0 bases from V and 3 from J, leaving 11 bases between them. The CDR3 contains 14 residues. Germline values: CDR1 SQVTM, CDR2 ANQGSEA. The CDR3 loop is CSVEDWAGEETQYF. DNA of the CDR3: TGCAGCGTTGAAGATTGGGCAGGTGAAGAGACCCAGTACTTC.

The genes are TRBV9 and TRBJ2-7, with TRBD2 matching over 8 bases. CDR3 length equals 15 residues. V gave up 4 bases and J gave up 6 bases; unmatched junction bases: 12. The germline V gene encodes CDR1 SGDLS and CDR2 YYNGEE. The CDR3 protein is CASSLTPGLVVEQYF. CDR3 nucleotide sequence: TGTGCCAGCAGCCTCACTCCGGGACTAGTCGTCGAGCAGTACTTC.

Here the CDR3 DNA reads TGCGCCAGCAGCCAAGATATAGGAACCTACGAGCAGTACTTC. Its protein product is CASSQDIGTYEQYF. The chain employs TRBV4-1 and TRBJ2-7; D gene ambiguous. The germline gives CDR1 MGHRA, CDR2 YSYEKL. The V end was cut by 0 bases, the J end by 2 bases, with 8 bases between. The CDR3 sequence is 14 residues long.

The genes are TRBV28 and TRBJ1-4; tentative D call: TRBD1 (5 bases). This CDR3 region has 20 residues. The germline gives CDR1 MDHEN, CDR2 SYDVKM. The V end lost 5 bases, the J end lost 0 bases, and 25 bases lay between the germline ends. CDR3 bases: TGTGCCAGCAGTCCCGCCCTGGGGCGGTCTCCGTCGGCAACTAATGAAAAACTGTTTTTT. It translates to CASSPALGRSPSATNEKLFF. Full variable domain (rest looked up from reference TRBV28 and TRBJ1-4): DVKVTQSSRYLVKRTGEKVFLECVQDMDHENMFWYRQDPGLGLRLIYFSYDVKMKEKGDIPEGYSVSREKKERFSLILESASTNQTSMYLCASSPALGRSPSATNEKLFFGSGTQLSVL.

The chain carries TRBV4-1 and TRBJ2-7, with 9 nucleotides matching TRBD2. V lost 4 bases, J lost 4 bases, and 11 bases stayed unmatched. This CDR3 is 16 amino acids long. CDR1 is MGHRA, CDR2 YSYEKL, per germline. This CDR3 is CASSLVTLAGSYEQYF. CDR3 in DNA: TGCGCCAGCAGCCTCGTGACCCTAGCGGGGTCGTACGAGCAGTACTTC.

About this clone itself: The sample contains more than one DNA sequence encoding this CDR3. This chain links TRBV7-9 with TRBJ2-2; D gene unclear. This CDR3 region has 13 residues. Trimming pared 3 bases from V and 1 base from J, leaving 3 bases between. The germline CDR1 and CDR2 sequences are SEHNR and FQNEAQ (reference sequence). The CDR3 loop reads CASSFLNTGELFF. The CDR3 bases are TGTGCCAGCAGCTTTTTGAACACCGGGGAGCTGTTTTTT.

The chain uses TRBV2 and TRBJ1-1; D is uncertain. V gave up 9 bases and J gave up 0 bases, with 11 bases separating them. CDR3 length: 13 residues. Per the germline V gene, CDR1 is SNHLY and CDR2 is FYNNEI. CDR3 loop: CARTREMNTEAFF. DNA of the CDR3: TGTGCCAGGACGCGGGAAATGAACACTGAAGCTTTCTTT.

The V and J genes are TRBV7-2 and TRBJ1-5, with no clear D. Germline lookup yields CDR1 SGHTA and CDR2 FQGNSA. CDR3 length: 15 amino acids. Between the trimmed V and J ends, which lost 2 bases and 2 bases, there was a span of 10 bases. CDR3 sequence: CASSLIRQGNQPQHF. The CDR3 nucleotides read TGTGCCAGCAGCTTAATTCGGCAGGGCAATCAGCCCCAGCATTTT.

The genes are TRBV6-1 and TRBJ2-3; D remains unclear. There are 17 residues in the CDR3. With 2 bases removed from V and 2 bases from J, the gap between germline ends came to 17 bases. The germline V gene encodes CDR1 MNHNS and CDR2 SASEGT. CDR3: CASSEPPWRLYTDTQYF. The CDR3 DNA follows: TGTGCCAGCAGTGAACCCCCCTGGAGACTTTACACAGATACGCAGTATTTT.